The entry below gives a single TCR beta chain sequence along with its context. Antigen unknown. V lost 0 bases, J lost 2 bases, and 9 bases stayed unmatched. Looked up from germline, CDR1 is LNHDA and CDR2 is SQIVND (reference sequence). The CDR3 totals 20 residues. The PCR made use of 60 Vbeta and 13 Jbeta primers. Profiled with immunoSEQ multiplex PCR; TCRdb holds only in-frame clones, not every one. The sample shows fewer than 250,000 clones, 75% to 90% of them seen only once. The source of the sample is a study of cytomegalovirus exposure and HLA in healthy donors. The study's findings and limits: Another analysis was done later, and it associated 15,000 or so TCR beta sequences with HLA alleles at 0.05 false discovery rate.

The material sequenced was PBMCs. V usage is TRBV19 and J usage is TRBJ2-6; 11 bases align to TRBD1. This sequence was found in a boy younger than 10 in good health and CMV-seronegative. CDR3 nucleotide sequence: TGTGCCAGTAGTATAGATATGGCTGGACAGGGGGCTGCTGGGGCCAACGTCCTGACTTTC. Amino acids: CASSIDMAGQGAAGANVLTF.